Sequencing of this TCR beta chain was carried out in a study of a mutant IDH1 vaccine in newly diagnosed glioma. For the study at large: Patients arrived already treated with radiotherapy, temozolomide, or both, most having had both. Visit V12 was at week 35; visit V13 was at week 47.

Points on this clone: Antigen: not known.

This sample's time point: week 35, safety follow-up. The content of each vaccine dose was 300 ug of mutant IDH1 20-mer peptide, and topical imiquimod accompanied it. CDR3 length: 15 amino acids. Germline V gene sequence: CDR1 MNHEY, CDR2 SMNVEV (reference sequence). Trimming at V came to 3 bases and at J to 6 bases, leaving 5 bases not matched to a gene. Generated by immunoSEQ multiplex PCR, the TCRdb table keeps only in-frame clones and is missing some. Here the sample spans approximately 66,000 clones, roughly 80% being singletons. This sample comprised PBMCs, obtained from a glioma patient whose treatment included an IDH1 peptide vaccine. This TCR derives from a man aged 25 to 45 with glioma. J is TRBJ1-2 and V is TRBV27, with 12 bases aligning to TRBD1. The CDR3 region is CASSLGTGGADGYTF. The CDR3 DNA is TGTGCCAGCAGTTTGGGGACAGGGGGCGCGGATGGCTACACCTTC.